This T cell receptor (beta chain) was recovered during a study of blood T cell repertoires in COVID-19. The CDR3 runs to 15 residues. Germline loops: CDR1 SGHAT, CDR2 FQDESV (reference sequence). Deletions cut 4 bases from V and 0 bases from J, with 10 bases between. Per the authors' pipeline: From reference gene primer amplification, estimates of nucleated cell counts were derived. The table came from immunoSEQ multiplex PCR; TCRdb's copy has only in-frame clones and leaves some out. V and J calls and clone size are as listed in that table; D and trimming were resolved from the DNA. The data hold around 300,000 clones, with around 87% observed a single time. There are a few counts of this clone.

The source is a man aged 50 to 59 with active or convalescent COVID-19. This sequence joins TRBV11-1 and TRBJ1-3; D not certain. Material for sequencing was peripheral blood. The CDR3 DNA reads TGTGCCAGCAGCTCCAAGAGACTCTCTGGAAACACCATATATTTT. Translation gives CASSSKRLSGNTIYF.